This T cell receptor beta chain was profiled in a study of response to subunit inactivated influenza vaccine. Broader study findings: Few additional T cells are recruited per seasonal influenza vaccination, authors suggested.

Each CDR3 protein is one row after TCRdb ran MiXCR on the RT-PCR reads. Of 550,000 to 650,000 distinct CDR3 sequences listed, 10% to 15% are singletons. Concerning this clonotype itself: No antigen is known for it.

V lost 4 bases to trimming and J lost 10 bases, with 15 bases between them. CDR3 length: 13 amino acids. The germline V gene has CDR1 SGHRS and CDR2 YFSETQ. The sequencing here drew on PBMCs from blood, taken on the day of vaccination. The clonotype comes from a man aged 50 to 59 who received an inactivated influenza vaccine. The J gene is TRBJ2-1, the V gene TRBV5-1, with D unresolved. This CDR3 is CASSRALTTEQFF. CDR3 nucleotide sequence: TGCGCCAGCAGCCGGGCCCTGACCACCGAGCAGTTCTTC.